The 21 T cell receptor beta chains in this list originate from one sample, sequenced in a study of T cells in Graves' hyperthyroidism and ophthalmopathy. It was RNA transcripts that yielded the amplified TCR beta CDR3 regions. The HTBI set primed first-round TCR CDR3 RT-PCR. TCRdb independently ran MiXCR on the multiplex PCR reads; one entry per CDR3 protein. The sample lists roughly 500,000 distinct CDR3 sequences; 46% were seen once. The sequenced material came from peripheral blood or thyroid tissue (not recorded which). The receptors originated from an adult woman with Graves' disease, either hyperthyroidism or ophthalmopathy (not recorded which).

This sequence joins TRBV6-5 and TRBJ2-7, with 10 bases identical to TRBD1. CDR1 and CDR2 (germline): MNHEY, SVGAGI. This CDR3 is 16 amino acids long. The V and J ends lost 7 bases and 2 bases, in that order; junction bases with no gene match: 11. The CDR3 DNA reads TGTGCCAGCACCCGAGCGGGACAGGGGTCGACCTACGAGCAGTACTTC. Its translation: CASTRAGQGSTYEQYF.

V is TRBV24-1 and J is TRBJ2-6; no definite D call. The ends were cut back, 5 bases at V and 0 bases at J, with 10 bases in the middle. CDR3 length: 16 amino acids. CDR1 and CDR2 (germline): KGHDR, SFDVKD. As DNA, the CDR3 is TGTGCCACCAGTGGGGCCCACCGCTCTGGGGCCAACGTCCTGACTTTC. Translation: CATSGAHRSGANVLTF.

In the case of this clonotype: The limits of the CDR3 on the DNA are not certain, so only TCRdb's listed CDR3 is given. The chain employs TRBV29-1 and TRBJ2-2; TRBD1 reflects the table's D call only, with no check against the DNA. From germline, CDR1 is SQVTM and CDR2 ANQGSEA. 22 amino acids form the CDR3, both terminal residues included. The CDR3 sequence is CSVEGGTVYEQYFGPGTGELFF.

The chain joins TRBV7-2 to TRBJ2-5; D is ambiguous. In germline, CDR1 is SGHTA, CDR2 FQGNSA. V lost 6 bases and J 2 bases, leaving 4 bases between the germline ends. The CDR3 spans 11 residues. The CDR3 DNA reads TGTGCCAGCAGGCGTCAAGAGACCCAGTACTTC. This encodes CASRRQETQYF.

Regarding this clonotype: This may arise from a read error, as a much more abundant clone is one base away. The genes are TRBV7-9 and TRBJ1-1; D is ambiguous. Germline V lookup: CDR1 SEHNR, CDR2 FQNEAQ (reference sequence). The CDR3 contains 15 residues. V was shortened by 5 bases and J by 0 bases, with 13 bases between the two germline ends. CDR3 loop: CASSLESSMNTEAFF. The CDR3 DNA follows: TGTGCCAGCAGCCTAGAGTCATCGATGAACACTGAAGCTTTCTTT.

The CDR3 nucleotides read TGTGCCAGCAGCATCGGACAGGGTGATGGCTACGAGCAGTACTTC. This translates into CASSIGQGDGYEQYF. This sequence joins TRBV7-8 and TRBJ2-7; 8 bases map to TRBD1. The CDR3 runs to 15 residues. Germline V CDR1 and CDR2: SGHVS, FQNEAQ. V lost 5 bases and J lost 3; bases outside the gene matches: 9.

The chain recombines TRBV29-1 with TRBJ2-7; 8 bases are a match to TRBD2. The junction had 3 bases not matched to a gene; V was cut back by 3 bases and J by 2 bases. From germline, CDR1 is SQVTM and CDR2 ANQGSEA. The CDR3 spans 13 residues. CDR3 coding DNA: TGCAGCGTTGACCTCGGGGGGGCCTACGAGCAGTACTTC. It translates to CSVDLGGAYEQYF.

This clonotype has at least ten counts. This CDR3 reads CASSINSGRDYEQYF. CDR3 coding DNA: TGTGCCAGCAGCATCAATAGCGGGAGGGACTACGAGCAGTACTTC. The rearrangement links TRBV7-8 to TRBJ2-7; 11 nucleotides agree with TRBD2. Trimming took 5 bases from V and 3 from J; bases not matched to a gene: 6. CDR3 length equals 15 residues. CDR1 is SGHVS, CDR2 FQNEAQ, per germline.

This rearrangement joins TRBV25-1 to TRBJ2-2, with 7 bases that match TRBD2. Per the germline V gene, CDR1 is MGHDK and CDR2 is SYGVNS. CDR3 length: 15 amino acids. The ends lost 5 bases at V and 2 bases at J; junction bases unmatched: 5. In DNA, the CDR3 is TGTGCCAGCAGTAACGGGGGGTCCAACACCGGGGAGCTGTTTTTT. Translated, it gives CASSNGGSNTGELFF.

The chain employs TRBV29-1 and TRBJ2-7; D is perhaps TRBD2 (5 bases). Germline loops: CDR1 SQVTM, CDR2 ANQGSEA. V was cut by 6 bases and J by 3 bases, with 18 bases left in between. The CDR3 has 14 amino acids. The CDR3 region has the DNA TGCAGCGTCGGTATCCGGGGAAGGTTCTACGAGCAGTACTTC. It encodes CSVGIRGRFYEQYF.

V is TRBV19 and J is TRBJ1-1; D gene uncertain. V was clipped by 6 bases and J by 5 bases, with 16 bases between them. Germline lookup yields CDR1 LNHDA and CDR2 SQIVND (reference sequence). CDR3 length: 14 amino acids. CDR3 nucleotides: TGTGCCAGTAGCCTGGTGGGCGTGAGGACTGAAGCTTTCTTT. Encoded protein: CASSLVGVRTEAFF.

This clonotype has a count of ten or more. The DNA for the CDR3 is TGTGCCAGCAGTTCGGGGACAGAACGCAATCAGCCCCAGCATTTT. Amino acids: CASSSGTERNQPQHF. V gene TRBV12-3 or TRBV12-4 combines with J gene TRBJ1-5; 7 bases line up with TRBD1. Trimming cost V 4 bases and J 2 bases; bases outside gene matches: 5. The CDR3 contains 15 residues.

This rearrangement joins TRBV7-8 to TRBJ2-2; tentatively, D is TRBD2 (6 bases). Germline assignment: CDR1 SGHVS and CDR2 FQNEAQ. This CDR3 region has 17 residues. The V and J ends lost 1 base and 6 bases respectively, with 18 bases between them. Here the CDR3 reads CASSLEGGEAVSGELFF. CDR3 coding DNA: TGTGCCAGCAGCTTAGAAGGTGGGGAGGCGGTATCCGGGGAGCTGTTTTTT.

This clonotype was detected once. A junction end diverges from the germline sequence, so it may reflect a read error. DNA for the CDR3: TGTGCCAGCAGTTTAGTACCGGGACAAACTAACTATGGCTACACCTTC. Translation gives CASSLVPGQTNYGYTF. The genes are TRBV10-3 and TRBJ1-2; maybe TRBD1 (6 bases). Looked up from germline, CDR1 is ENHRY and CDR2 is SYGVKD. The CDR3 sequence is 16 residues long.

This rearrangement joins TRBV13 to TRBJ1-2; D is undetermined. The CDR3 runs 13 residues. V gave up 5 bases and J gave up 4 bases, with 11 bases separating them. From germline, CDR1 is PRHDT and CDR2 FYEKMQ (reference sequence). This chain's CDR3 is CASSLGSVYGYTF. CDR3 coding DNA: TGTGCCAGCAGCCTCGGGTCAGTCTATGGCTACACCTTC.

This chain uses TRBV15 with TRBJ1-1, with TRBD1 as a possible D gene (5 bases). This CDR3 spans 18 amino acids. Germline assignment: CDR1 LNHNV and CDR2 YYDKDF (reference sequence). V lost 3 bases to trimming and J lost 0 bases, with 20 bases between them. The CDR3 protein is CATSSSLVGDLMNTEAFF. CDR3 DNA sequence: TGTGCCACCAGCAGCAGCTTGGTCGGGGACCTTATGAACACTGAAGCTTTCTTT.

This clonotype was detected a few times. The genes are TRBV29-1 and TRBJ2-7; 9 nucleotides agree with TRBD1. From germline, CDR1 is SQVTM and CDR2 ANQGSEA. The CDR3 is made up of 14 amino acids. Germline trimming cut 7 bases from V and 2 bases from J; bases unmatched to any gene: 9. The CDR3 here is CSARFRTGAYEQYF. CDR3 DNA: TGCAGCGCCAGGTTTCGGACAGGGGCCTACGAGCAGTACTTC.

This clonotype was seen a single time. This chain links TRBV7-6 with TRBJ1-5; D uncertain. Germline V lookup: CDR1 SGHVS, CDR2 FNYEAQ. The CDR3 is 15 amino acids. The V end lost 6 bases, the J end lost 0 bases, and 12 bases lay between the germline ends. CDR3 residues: CASSPRPYSNQPQHF. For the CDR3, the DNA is TGTGCCAGCAGTCCCCGACCGTATAGCAATCAGCCCCAGCATTTT.

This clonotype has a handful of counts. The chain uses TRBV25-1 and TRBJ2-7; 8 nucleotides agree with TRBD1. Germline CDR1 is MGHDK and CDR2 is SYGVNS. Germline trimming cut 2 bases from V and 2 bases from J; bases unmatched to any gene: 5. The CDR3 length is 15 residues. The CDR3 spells CASSEGSQGAYEQYF. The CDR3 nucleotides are TGTGCCAGCAGTGAAGGTTCACAGGGGGCCTACGAGCAGTACTTC.

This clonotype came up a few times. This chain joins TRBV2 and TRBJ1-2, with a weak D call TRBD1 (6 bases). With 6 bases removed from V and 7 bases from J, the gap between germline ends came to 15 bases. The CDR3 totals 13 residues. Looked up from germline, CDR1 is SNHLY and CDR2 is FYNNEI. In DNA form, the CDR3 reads TGTGCCAGCAGCCCCAGACAGGTACCTGGCTACACCTTC. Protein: CASSPRQVPGYTF.

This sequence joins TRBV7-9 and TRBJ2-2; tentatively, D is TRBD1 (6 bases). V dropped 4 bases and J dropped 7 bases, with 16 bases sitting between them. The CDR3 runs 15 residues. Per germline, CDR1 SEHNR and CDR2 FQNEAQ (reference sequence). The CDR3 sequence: CASSSGTPRVGELFF. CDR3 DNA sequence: TGTGCCAGCAGCTCCGGGACACCCCGAGTCGGGGAGCTGTTTTTT.